These 21 T cell receptor beta chains were all obtained from the same sample, sequenced in a study of T cell changes during pregnancy in multiple sclerosis (dated by TCRdb to the late 2010s). The library was produced with the immunoSEQ multiplex PCR assay. TCRdb mirrors the immuneACCESS table, restricted to in-frame sequences. Some clones are absent from its copies; in checked studies, under half trace to an unresolved V gene, and the reason for the others is unknown. This sample comprises over 70,000 clones, almost 95% of them detected only once. The ten biggest clones cover less than 2.5% of the sample. Sequencing was performed on peripheral blood, taken in the third trimester of pregnancy. The receptor set was obtained from a female donor with multiple sclerosis, enrolled in a pregnancy study.

V usage is TRBV6-6 and J usage is TRBJ2-7; D remains unclear. This CDR3 comprises 13 residues. Germline CDR1 MNHNY, CDR2 SVGAGI (reference sequence). V lost 5 bases and J lost 5, with 13 bases in between. The CDR3 sequence: CASSPRHPDEQYF. The CDR3 DNA reads TGTGCCAGCAGTCCCAGGCATCCGGACGAGCAGTACTTC.

The gene calls are TRBV15 and TRBJ1-1; 9 bases agree with TRBD1. J gave up 1 base and V 2 bases, and 20 bases lay outside the gene matches. Germline CDR1 LNHNV, CDR2 YYDKDF (reference sequence). The CDR3 has 21 residues. This chain's CDR3 is CATSRLGGTGLGSGRNTEAFF. In DNA form, the CDR3 reads TGTGCCACCAGCAGATTGGGAGGGACAGGGCTGGGGTCGGGAAGGAACACTGAAGCTTTCTTT.

The rearrangement joins TRBV5-1 to TRBJ2-5, with 8 nucleotides matching TRBD2. CDR3 length: 17 residues. CDR1 is SGHRS and CDR2 is YFSETQ in the germline V gene. V lost 0 bases, J lost 2 bases, and 9 bases stayed unmatched. The CDR3 sequence: CASSLDSGRFLQETQYF. The CDR3 nucleotides are TGCGCCAGCAGCTTGGACAGCGGGAGATTTTTGCAAGAGACCCAGTACTTC.

Turning to this clone: As the CDR3 is not closed by the conserved phenylalanine or tryptophan, this likely results from a read error. Because the CDR3's place on the DNA is in doubt, the DNA is left out and the CDR3 is given as listed by TCRdb. J is TRBJ1-1 and V is TRBV6-1. CDR1 MNHNS and CDR2 SASEGT come from the germline V gene. The CDR3 is 12 residues long, counting both termini. This chain's CDR3 is CASSDTGGRWGV.

The chain combines TRBV6-5 with TRBJ2-3; D possibly corresponds to TRBD2 (5 bases). CDR3 length: 15 amino acids. Germline-derived CDR1 and CDR2 are MNHEY and SVGAGI. Trimming shortened V by 6 bases and J by 0 bases, and 13 bases separated the two germline ends. DNA of the CDR3: TGTGCCAGCAGATTCCGGGGTTCTAGCACAGATACGCAGTATTTT. Translation gives CASRFRGSSTDTQYF.

The CDR3 sequence: CASSLSQAGEKLFF. The CDR3 DNA is TGTGCCAGCAGTTTGAGTCAGGCAGGAGAAAAACTGTTTTTT. V is TRBV27 and J is TRBJ1-4; D gene ambiguous. This CDR3 spans 14 amino acids. The ends were cut back, 3 bases at V and 8 bases at J, with 13 bases in the middle. The germline CDR1 and CDR2 sequences are MNHEY and SMNVEV (reference sequence).

The rearrangement joins TRBV5-1 to TRBJ2-5; a possible D gene is TRBD1 (6 bases). The CDR3 length is 14 residues. CDR1 SGHRS and CDR2 YFSETQ come from the germline V gene. Between the trimmed V and J ends, which lost 1 base and 2 bases, there was a span of 9 bases. Here the CDR3 DNA reads TGCGCCAGCAGCTTGTCTCAGGGGCAAGAGACCCAGTACTTC. Translating gives CASSLSQGQETQYF.

The chain employs TRBV9 and TRBJ1-1, with a tentative D call TRBD1 (5 bases). Trimming left V 2 bases short and J 5 bases short, with 10 bases between. Germline V gives CDR1 SGDLS, CDR2 YYNGEE. This CDR3 is 13 amino acids long. The CDR3 DNA follows: TGTGCCAGCAGCGTTGGGGGGGATACTGAAGCTTTCTTT. It is translated as CASSVGGDTEAFF.

This clone was counted many times. The chain joins TRBV2 to TRBJ1-1; TRBD1 aligns across 12 bases. With 2 bases clipped from V and 11 bases from J, the junction kept 6 bases outside the gene matches. In germline, CDR1 is SNHLY, CDR2 FYNNEI. The CDR3 is 14 amino acids. This CDR3 is CASSESGQGARAFF. The CDR3 DNA reads as TGTGCCAGCAGTGAATCGGGACAGGGGGCGCGGGCTTTCTTT.

This clone was found once. The chain has TRBV28 and TRBJ2-1; D gene unclear. The CDR3 consists of 13 residues. The germline gives CDR1 MDHEN, CDR2 SYDVKM. V gave up 4 bases and J gave up 8 bases, with 12 bases separating them. The CDR3, as DNA: TGTGCCAGCAGTTCCAGACTTGTCGATGAGCAGTTCTTC. This sequence encodes CASSSRLVDEQFF.

The genes are TRBV30 and TRBJ1-3, with 7 bases identical to TRBD1. The germline CDR1 and CDR2 sequences are GTSNPN and SVGIG (reference sequence). The CDR3 loop spans 18 amino acids. V was pared by 3 bases and J by 2 bases, with 16 bases of the junction left unmatched. CDR3 sequence reads: CAWRADPFRGKAGNTIYF. CDR3 nucleotides: TGTGCCTGGAGAGCCGACCCGTTCAGGGGGAAGGCTGGAAACACCATATATTTT.

The DNA for the CDR3 is TGTGCCAGCAGCCAAGATCAGGGGCTCGTCGGGCACACTGAAGCTTTCTTT. This codes for CASSQDQGLVGHTEAFF. The chain joins TRBV4-2 to TRBJ1-1; TRBD1 might be the D (6 bases). Germline assignment: CDR1 LGHNA and CDR2 YNFKEQ. Trimming pared 0 bases from V and 3 bases from J, leaving 17 bases between. This CDR3 is built from 17 residues.

The chain carries TRBV2 and TRBJ2-1; D is perhaps TRBD1 (5 bases). This CDR3 comprises 15 residues. Germline V gene data show CDR1 as SNHLY and CDR2 as FYNNEI. V shed 4 bases and J shed 4 bases, with 14 bases lying between them. The CDR3 is CASSVDPGQYNEQFF. CDR3 coding DNA: TGTGCCAGCAGTGTCGACCCAGGGCAGTACAATGAGCAGTTCTTC.

The V and J genes are TRBV5-4 and TRBJ2-1; 10 bases are a match to TRBD2. This CDR3 has 14 residues. Per the germline V gene, CDR1 is SGHNT and CDR2 is YYREEE (reference sequence). Trimming cost V 5 bases and J 4 bases; bases outside gene matches: 3. The CDR3 is CASREREGYNEQFF. In nucleotides, the CDR3 is TGTGCCAGCAGGGAGCGGGAGGGATACAATGAGCAGTTCTTC.

V is TRBV7-9 and J is TRBJ1-5, with 9 bases that match TRBD1. The length of the CDR3 is 17 residues. V gave up 3 bases and J gave up 4 bases; unmatched junction bases: 10. Looked up from germline, CDR1 is SEHNR and CDR2 is FQNEAQ (reference sequence). The CDR3 sequence: CASSLAGTGGVNQPQHF. In DNA form, the CDR3 reads TGTGCCAGCAGCTTGGCCGGTACAGGGGGCGTTAATCAGCCCCAGCATTTT.

V is TRBV4-2 and J is TRBJ2-7, with D possibly matching TRBD1 (6 bases). Germline V gene sequence: CDR1 LGHNA, CDR2 YNFKEQ. Trimming took off 0 bases at V and 6 bases at J, with 21 bases between the two ends. The CDR3 is 17 amino acids. CDR3 nucleotide sequence: TGTGCCAGCAGCCAAGATAGTCGGGACACAGCCTTGGGCGAGCAGTACTTC. Translating gives CASSQDSRDTALGEQYF.

This rearrangement joins TRBV5-1 to TRBJ2-5, with D possibly TRBD2 on 7 matching bases. Germline CDR1 SGHRS, CDR2 YFSETQ. V was trimmed by 2 bases and J by 4 bases, leaving 15 bases between them. This CDR3 has 15 amino acids. The CDR3 bases are TGCGCCAGCAGCTTAGGGGGGGGGCGTTCAGAGACCCAGTACTTC. Translating gives CASSLGGGRSETQYF.

The genes are TRBV13 and TRBJ2-1; D unclear. The CDR3 contains 12 residues. The germline CDR1 and CDR2 sequences are PRHDT and FYEKMQ (reference sequence). The V and J ends lost 2 bases and 10 bases respectively, with 9 bases between them. CDR3 sequence reads: CASSLLRSEQFF. CDR3 sequence (DNA): TGTGCCAGCAGCTTACTCAGGTCGGAGCAGTTCTTC.

V and J are TRBV7-2 and TRBJ2-7; the match to TRBD2 covers 11 bases. The V segment lost 5 bases and the J segment 2 bases; nucleotides outside the gene matches: 2. CDR1 is SGHTA and CDR2 is FQGNSA in the germline V gene. The CDR3 length is 14 residues. The CDR3 is CASSRLAGPYEQYF. The CDR3 region has the DNA TGTGCCAGCAGCAGACTAGCGGGACCCTACGAGCAGTACTTC.

This chain connects TRBV19 to TRBJ2-5; the match to TRBD1 covers 10 bases. J lost 7 bases, V lost 4 bases, and 12 bases had no gene match. Looked up from germline, CDR1 is LNHDA and CDR2 is SQIVND (reference sequence). This CDR3 has 16 amino acids. The CDR3 sequence: CASSSNLGTGEVTQYF. The CDR3 DNA sequence: TGTGCCAGTAGTAGCAACCTCGGGACAGGGGAGGTGACCCAGTACTTC.

The CDR3 DNA sequence: TGTGCCAGCAGGTCCCTGGGGGGGACGGAGACCCAGTACTTC. Protein product: CASRSLGGTETQYF. The V and J genes are TRBV28 and TRBJ2-5; 7 bases align to TRBD2. The J segment lost 5 bases and the V segment lost 6 bases, leaving 9 bases of the junction unmatched. This CDR3 has 14 residues. Germline values: CDR1 MDHEN, CDR2 SYDVKM.